Below are 15 T cell receptor beta chains sequenced from a single sample in a study of blood T cell repertoires in COVID-19. Clones were read by immunoSEQ multiplex PCR, and TCRdb kept only the in-frame ones, dropping some. This sample has 250,000 to 400,000 clones, with roughly 91% found just once. Sample: peripheral blood. The receptor set was obtained from a middle-aged man with active or convalescent COVID-19.

This clone occurred once. The rearrangement uses TRBV10-2 and TRBJ1-4; the D is unclear. With 0 bases removed from V and 5 bases from J, the gap between germline ends came to 10 bases. This CDR3 spans 15 amino acids. CDR1 and CDR2 (germline): WSHSY, SAAADI. CDR3 DNA sequence: TGCGCCAGCAGTGAGTCGAGGGCTTCCAATGAAAAACTGTTTTTT. Its protein product is CASSESRASNEKLFF.

The genes are TRBV5-1 and TRBJ2-2; 9 nucleotides match TRBD2. V shed 5 bases and J 6 bases; nucleotides not matched to a gene: 5. CDR1 SGHRS and CDR2 YFSETQ come from the germline V gene. This CDR3 has 14 residues. The CDR3 region is CASRASGTPGELFF. CDR3 DNA sequence: TGCGCCAGCAGGGCTAGCGGGACCCCCGGGGAGCTGTTTTTT.

This clone occurred once. V gene TRBV19 combines with J gene TRBJ2-7; possibly TRBD1 for D (5 bases). V lost 1 base and J lost 7, with 17 bases in between. Germline-derived CDR1 and CDR2 are LNHDA and SQIVND (reference sequence). This CDR3 comprises 15 residues. CDR3 loop: CASSIGKTEVGEQYF. The CDR3 nucleotides read TGTGCCAGTAGTATAGGAAAGACAGAGGTCGGAGAGCAGTACTTC.

This chain uses TRBV2 with TRBJ1-6; possibly TRBD1 for D (5 bases). V was pared by 7 bases and J by 8 bases, with 12 bases between. This CDR3 spans 13 amino acids. The V gene's germline CDR1 is SNHLY and CDR2 FYNNEI. CDR3 in amino acids: CASKEGGDSPLHF. The DNA for the CDR3 is TGTGCCAGCAAGGAAGGAGGGGATTCACCCCTCCACTTT.

The chain employs TRBV6-1 and TRBJ2-3; no firm D call. The CDR3 is made up of 14 amino acids. V was shortened by 6 bases and J by 0 bases, with 10 bases between the two germline ends. Germline CDR1 and CDR2: MNHNS and SASEGT. The CDR3 sequence: CASSPTASTDTQYF. DNA for the CDR3: TGTGCCAGCAGCCCGACTGCTAGCACAGATACGCAGTATTTT.

V gene TRBV19 combines with J gene TRBJ2-7, with 10 bases lining up with TRBD2. Germline V lookup: CDR1 LNHDA, CDR2 SQIVND (reference sequence). Losses at the gene ends were 3 bases for V and 3 bases for J; bases not matched to a gene: 2. CDR3 length: 14 amino acids. In DNA form, the CDR3 reads TGTGCCAGTAGTATCCGACTAGCGGGCTACGAGCAGTACTTC. Residues: CASSIRLAGYEQYF.

CDR3 in amino acids: CASNPRDNDSGNTIYF. The CDR3 DNA sequence: TGTGCCAGCAACCCCCGGGACAACGACTCTGGAAACACCATATATTTT. V and J are TRBV5-5 and TRBJ1-3, with a possible D match to TRBD1 (6 bases). CDR1 is SGHKS and CDR2 is YYEKEE in the germline V gene (reference sequence). This CDR3 comprises 16 residues. V lost 6 bases and J lost 0, with 16 bases in between.

The J gene is TRBJ2-7, the V gene TRBV10-2, with TRBD2 identical over 9 bases. The CDR3 is 17 residues long. Germline lookup yields CDR1 WSHSY and CDR2 SAAADI. Losses at the gene ends were 1 base for V and 4 bases for J; bases not matched to a gene: 11. The CDR3 sequence is CASSEFHSGRAGYEQYF. CDR3 coding DNA: TGCGCCAGCAGTGAGTTCCATAGCGGGAGAGCTGGGTACGAGCAGTACTTC.

The rearrangement uses TRBV2 and TRBJ2-5; 7 nucleotides align to TRBD1. The CDR3 is 18 residues long. Germline V gene lookup returns CDR1 SNHLY and CDR2 FYNNEI. Trimming cost V 5 bases and J 1 base; bases outside gene matches: 16. The CDR3 DNA follows: TGTGCCAGCAGTCGCGGTAGGTCGAGGGGGCGAGTCCAAGAGACCCAGTACTTC. Its translation: CASSRGRSRGRVQETQYF. The whole variable domain, remainder taken from reference TRBV2 and TRBJ2-5, is EPEVTQTPSHQVTQMGQEVILRCVPISNHLYFYWYRQILGQKVEFLVSFYNNEISEKSEIFDDQFSVERPDGSNFTLKIRSTKLEDSAMYFCASSRGRSRGRVQETQYFGPGTRLLVL.

V is TRBV29-1 and J is TRBJ1-3; D might be TRBD1 (6 bases). V lost 3 bases, J lost 0 bases, and 6 bases lay in between. Germline V gene data show CDR1 as SQVTM and CDR2 as ANQGSEA. The CDR3 extends over 13 amino acids. The CDR3 is CSVETGSGNTIYF. The CDR3 DNA sequence: TGCAGCGTTGAGACAGGCTCTGGAAACACCATATATTTT. The full variable domain, with the rest looked up from reference TRBV29-1 and TRBJ1-3, is SAVISQKPSRDICQRGTSLTIQCQVDSQVTMMFWYRQQPGQSLTLIATANQGSEATYESGFVIDKFPISRPNLTFSTLTVSNMSPEDSSIYLCSVETGSGNTIYFGEGSWLTVV.

The chain links TRBV7-6 to TRBJ2-7; weak D call: TRBD1 (6 bases). Germline CDR1 is SGHVS and CDR2 is FNYEAQ. V gave up 5 bases and J gave up 2 bases, with 16 bases separating them. This CDR3 has 15 amino acids. The CDR3 DNA reads TGTGCCAGCAGCCAGACGGACAGTTATACCTACGAGCAGTACTTC. It translates to CASSQTDSYTYEQYF.

J is TRBJ2-1 and V is TRBV7-3; 9 nucleotides agree with TRBD1. Trimming removed 3 bases from V and 2 bases from J; junction bases left unmatched: 2. The CDR3 totals 15 residues. Looked up from germline, CDR1 is SGHTA and CDR2 is FQGTGA. CDR3 loop: CASSLGTGTYNEQFF. The CDR3 DNA is TGTGCCAGCAGCTTGGGGACAGGGACCTACAATGAGCAGTTCTTC.

The rearrangement joins TRBV28 to TRBJ2-7, with 7 nucleotides matching TRBD1. Trimming removed 4 bases from V and 1 base from J; junction bases left unmatched: 10. Per germline, CDR1 MDHEN and CDR2 SYDVKM. The CDR3 consists of 16 residues. This CDR3 is CASSSPADRASYEQYF. For the CDR3, the DNA is TGTGCCAGCAGTTCACCAGCCGACAGGGCTTCCTACGAGCAGTACTTC.

The sample holds one count of this clone. This chain uses TRBV9 with TRBJ1-1; 9 nucleotides line up with TRBD1. Trimming at V came to 2 bases and at J to 5 bases, leaving 7 bases not matched to a gene. CDR3 length: 15 amino acids. The V gene's germline CDR1 is SGDLS and CDR2 YYNGEE. The CDR3 DNA reads TGTGCCAGCAGCGTGGGGGGACAGGGAGGGACTGAAGCTTTCTTT. Translation gives CASSVGGQGGTEAFF.

This clone was counted a single time. The rearrangement uses TRBV5-1 and TRBJ2-1; 9 bases map to TRBD1. The CDR3 is 15 amino acids. The junction had 6 bases not matched to a gene; V was cut back by 1 base and J by 7 bases. Germline lookup yields CDR1 SGHRS and CDR2 YFSETQ. The chain's CDR3 is CASSLNRQGENEQFF. The CDR3 DNA follows: TGCGCCAGCAGCTTGAATCGACAGGGGGAAAATGAGCAGTTCTTC.